One sample yielded the 27 T cell receptor beta chains listed below, sequenced in a study of blood T cell repertoires in COVID-19. This table comes from immunoSEQ multiplex PCR, and its TCRdb copy is limited to in-frame clones, with some not included. The repertoire includes about 70,000 clones, 81% of them detected once, and about 0.83% sits in the top ten. Sequencing used peripheral blood. These receptors were obtained from a woman between 65 and 79 years old with acute or convalescent COVID-19.

The chain recombines TRBV27 with TRBJ1-1; tentative D call: TRBD1 (5 bases). This CDR3 is 14 amino acids long. The V end was cut by 3 bases, the J end by 1 base, with 9 bases between. The germline V gene encodes CDR1 MNHEY and CDR2 SMNVEV (reference sequence). This CDR3 reads CASSLGLTNTEAFF. The CDR3 DNA sequence: TGTGCCAGCAGTTTGGGGCTTACGAACACTGAAGCTTTCTTT.

V gene TRBV7-2 combines with J gene TRBJ2-7, with 7 bases fitting TRBD1. J lost 2 bases, V lost 1 base, and 8 bases had no gene match. Germline assignment: CDR1 SGHTA and CDR2 FQGNSA. This CDR3 contains 16 residues. CDR3 DNA sequence: TGTGCCAGCAGCTTAGACAGGGGAACGAGTCCCTACGAGCAGTACTTC. Translating it yields CASSLDRGTSPYEQYF.

V and J are TRBV5-8 and TRBJ2-4; TRBD2 matches 7 bases. CDR1 and CDR2 from the germline V gene are SGHTS and YDEGEE. The CDR3 runs 17 residues. V was pared by 1 base and J by 5 bases, with 12 bases of the junction left unmatched. DNA of the CDR3: TGTGCCAGCAGCTTGCGGAGCGGGGCCCCTTTGGAAAACATTCAGTACTTC. Encoded protein: CASSLRSGAPLENIQYF.

The chain is built from TRBV5-4 and TRBJ2-1; 7 bases fit TRBD2. V lost 4 bases, J lost 7 bases, and 11 bases stayed unmatched. Germline CDR1 is SGHNT and CDR2 is YYREEE (reference sequence). The CDR3 totals 15 residues. The CDR3 coding sequence is TGTGCCAGCAGCGCCACGGCAGGACTAGTGAATGAGCAGTTCTTC. This codes for CASSATAGLVNEQFF.

The J gene is TRBJ2-5, the V gene TRBV6-1; TRBD1 aligns across 7 bases. This CDR3 is 14 amino acids long. Trimming at V came to 10 bases and at J to 3 bases, leaving 11 bases not matched to a gene. CDR1 is MNHNS, CDR2 SASEGT, per germline. For the CDR3, the DNA is TGTGCCACCCTCTTCTCCGGGACAGAAGAGACCCAGTACTTC. Its protein product is CATLFSGTEETQYF.

The chain couples TRBV7-2 to TRBJ2-1, with 8 bases aligning to TRBD2. The CDR3 totals 14 residues. With 6 bases clipped from V and 9 bases from J, the junction kept 10 bases outside the gene matches. Germline CDR1 is SGHTA and CDR2 is FQGNSA. The chain's CDR3 is CASRKAGVAPEQFF. Written as DNA, the CDR3 is TGTGCCAGCAGAAAAGCGGGAGTTGCTCCTGAGCAGTTCTTC.

This clone was recorded only once. J is TRBJ2-7 and V is TRBV19; 10 bases agree with TRBD1. V lost 6 bases, J lost 3 bases, and 11 bases stayed unmatched. The CDR3 is 16 residues long. CDR1 is LNHDA, CDR2 SQIVND, per germline (reference sequence). DNA for the CDR3: TGTGCCAGTAGCCCCGGCCGAGGGACAGGGGTCTACGAGCAGTACTTC. It translates to CASSPGRGTGVYEQYF.

The rearrangement uses TRBV5-4 and TRBJ2-5; TRBD1 is a possible D gene (6 bases). This CDR3 has 15 residues. Germline CDR1 reads SGHNT; CDR2 reads YYREEE (reference sequence). Between the trimmed V and J ends, which lost 0 bases and 1 base, there was a span of 10 bases. The CDR3 is CASSLGDMGQETQYF. The CDR3 DNA reads TGTGCCAGCAGCTTGGGGGACATGGGCCAAGAGACCCAGTACTTC.

The chain employs TRBV7-9 and TRBJ2-3; 12 nucleotides match TRBD2. The germline V gene encodes CDR1 SEHNR and CDR2 FQNEAQ (reference sequence). The CDR3 runs to 15 residues. V was clipped by 5 bases and J by 2 bases; unmatched bases: 2. CDR3 coding DNA: TGTGCCAGCAGCCGGACTAGCGGGGACACAGATACGCAGTATTTT. Its translation: CASSRTSGDTDTQYF.

This chain joins TRBV5-1 and TRBJ2-3; TRBD2 matches 8 bases. The CDR3 loop spans 17 amino acids. The J segment lost 0 bases and the V segment lost 4 bases, leaving 10 bases of the junction unmatched. Germline assignment: CDR1 SGHRS and CDR2 YFSETQ. The CDR3 region is CASSKRGTRESTDTQYF. For the CDR3, the DNA is TGCGCCAGCAGCAAGCGCGGGACTAGGGAAAGCACAGATACGCAGTATTTT.

This clone has more than one count but fewer than ten. As DNA, the CDR3 is TGTGCCAGCAGCTCGACAGGGGACAACGAGCAGTACTTC. The encoded protein is CASSSTGDNEQYF. The chain has TRBV7-3 and TRBJ2-7; TRBD1 aligns across 8 bases. CDR3 size: 13 residues. Trimming removed 4 bases from V and 5 bases from J; junction bases left unmatched: 4. Per germline, CDR1 SGHTA and CDR2 FQGTGA.

Here the CDR3 reads CASSVSLAAPYEQYF. DNA of the CDR3: TGTGCCAGCAGCGTTTCCTTAGCGGCCCCCTACGAGCAGTACTTC. The rearrangement links TRBV9 to TRBJ2-7; D possibly corresponds to TRBD2 (6 bases). The V gene's germline CDR1 is SGDLS and CDR2 YYNGEE. V was cut by 2 bases and J by 2 bases, with 14 bases left in between. The CDR3 is 15 amino acids.

The chain combines TRBV2 with TRBJ2-2; D possibly corresponds to TRBD1 (5 bases). This CDR3 is 13 amino acids long. V lost 3 bases, J lost 4 bases, and 6 bases lay in between. The germline V gene encodes CDR1 SNHLY and CDR2 FYNNEI. The CDR3, as DNA: TGTGCCAGCAGTGACAGGGCCACCGGGGAGCTGTTTTTT. Its translation is CASSDRATGELFF.

V and J are TRBV6-5 and TRBJ1-1; TRBD1 aligns across 7 bases. J was trimmed by 0 bases and V by 11 bases; bases with no gene match: 6. CDR3 length: 13 amino acids. Germline V gives CDR1 MNHEY, CDR2 SVGAGI. For the CDR3, the DNA is TGTGCCGCAGCCAGGGGGATGAACACTGAAGCTTTCTTT. Translating it yields CAAARGMNTEAFF.

The genes are TRBV10-1 and TRBJ2-5; maybe TRBD1 (6 bases). The germline gives CDR1 WNHNN, CDR2 SYGVQD (reference sequence). CDR3 size: 13 residues. Trimming cost V 2 bases and J 5 bases, with 9 bases left between them. The CDR3 bases are TGCGCCAGCAGTGAGGGGGGCAGGGAGACCCAGTACTTC. Residues: CASSEGGRETQYF.

The chain employs TRBV18 and TRBJ1-4; D is perhaps TRBD1 (5 bases). The V end lost 2 bases, the J end lost 7 bases, and 17 bases lay between the germline ends. Per germline, CDR1 KGHSH and CDR2 LQKENI. CDR3 length: 16 residues. CDR3 protein: CASSPNWQGKAEKLFF. The CDR3 coding sequence is TGTGCCAGCTCACCAAATTGGCAGGGAAAAGCTGAAAAACTGTTTTTT.

This chain joins TRBV5-6 and TRBJ2-5, with 12 bases that match TRBD2. CDR1 is SGHDT and CDR2 is YYEEEE in the germline V gene. V gave up 4 bases and J gave up 2 bases; unmatched junction bases: 6. This CDR3 is built from 16 residues. CDR3 protein: CASSNRLAGVQETQYF. The CDR3 DNA follows: TGTGCCAGCAGCAACAGACTAGCGGGAGTGCAAGAGACCCAGTACTTC.

The rearrangement links TRBV7-8 to TRBJ2-7, with 8 bases matching TRBD1. The V segment lost 0 bases and the J segment 2 bases; nucleotides outside the gene matches: 6. Germline CDR1 SGHVS, CDR2 FQNEAQ. The CDR3 is 16 amino acids. In DNA, the CDR3 is TGTGCCAGCAGCTTAGCCGGACAGGGTCTTACCTACGAGCAGTACTTC. As protein: CASSLAGQGLTYEQYF.

The chain joins TRBV5-1 to TRBJ1-2, with TRBD1 identical over 7 bases. The CDR3 is 16 residues long. CDR1 is SGHRS and CDR2 is YFSETQ in the germline V gene. J lost 1 base, V lost 0 bases, and 6 bases had no gene match. DNA for the CDR3: TGCGCCAGCAGCTTGGCGACCAACAGGGGTAACTATGGCTACACCTTC. Amino acid sequence: CASSLATNRGNYGYTF.

About this clone itself: This same CDR3 is encoded by further DNA sequences in the sample. The chain links TRBV7-2 to TRBJ2-5, with a possible D match to TRBD2 (5 bases). Germline V gene sequence: CDR1 SGHTA, CDR2 FQGNSA. V lost 1 base, J lost 2 bases, and 8 bases lay in between. This CDR3 region has 14 residues. CDR3 region: CASSLGGGQETQYF. The DNA for the CDR3 is TGTGCCAGCAGCTTAGGTGGCGGGCAAGAGACCCAGTACTTC.

V usage is TRBV4-1 and J usage is TRBJ2-3, with TRBD2 matching over 11 bases. The junction had 5 bases not matched to a gene; V was cut back by 1 base and J by 2 bases. The germline V gene encodes CDR1 MGHRA and CDR2 YSYEKL. CDR3 size: 17 residues. CDR3 bases: TGCGCCAGCAGCCAAGCCGGGACTAGCGGACCCACAGATACGCAGTATTTT. Translation gives CASSQAGTSGPTDTQYF.

The chain joins TRBV3-1 (or the pseudogene TRBV3-2) to TRBJ1-2, with a tentative D call TRBD1 (5 bases). The CDR3 runs to 17 residues. Germline-derived CDR1 and CDR2 are LGHDT and YNNKEL (reference sequence). V was shortened by 3 bases and J by 4 bases, with 21 bases between the two germline ends. CDR3 in amino acids: CASSHNIGGGARYGYTF. The CDR3, as DNA: TGTGCCAGCAGCCACAACATTGGGGGAGGGGCTCGCTATGGCTACACCTTC.

The chain recombines TRBV7-3 with TRBJ1-1, with 8 bases aligning to TRBD1. The CDR3 has 14 residues. The V segment lost 6 bases and the J segment 5 bases; nucleotides outside the gene matches: 8. The germline CDR1 and CDR2 sequences are SGHTA and FQGTGA. CDR3 region: CASSPQGAGTEAFF. The CDR3 nucleotides read TGTGCCAGCAGTCCTCAGGGGGCTGGGACTGAAGCTTTCTTT.

The V and J genes are TRBV27 and TRBJ1-5, with D possibly TRBD1 on 6 matching bases. The CDR3 extends over 17 amino acids. Germline V gene data show CDR1 as MNHEY and CDR2 as SMNVEV (reference sequence). Trimming stripped 2 bases from V and 0 bases from J, with 14 bases between. The CDR3 region has the DNA TGTGCCAGCAGTTTACGAAAGGACAGATATAGCAATCAGCCCCAGCATTTT. Translating gives CASSLRKDRYSNQPQHF.

The J gene is TRBJ2-6, the V gene TRBV18; D is ambiguous. Trimming left V 6 bases short and J 0 bases short, with 12 bases between. Germline V CDR1 and CDR2: KGHSH, LQKENI. The CDR3 covers 16 residues. This chain's CDR3 is CASSVGTDSGANVLTF. In DNA, the CDR3 is TGTGCCAGCTCCGTAGGAACAGACTCTGGGGCCAACGTCCTGACTTTC.

The chain carries TRBV7-2 and TRBJ1-2, with D perhaps TRBD1 (5 bases). Germline V gives CDR1 SGHTA, CDR2 FQGNSA. Trimming shortened V by 1 base and J by 3 bases, and 9 bases separated the two germline ends. The CDR3 has 14 amino acids. In DNA, the CDR3 is TGTGCCAGCAGCTTAGTTACGGGGGACTATGGCTACACCTTC. Encoded protein: CASSLVTGDYGYTF.

The J gene is TRBJ1-3, the V gene TRBV7-2; 10 bases align to TRBD1. This CDR3 spans 17 amino acids. Germline V lookup: CDR1 SGHTA, CDR2 FQGNSA. Trimming cost V 4 bases and J 3 bases; bases outside gene matches: 9. CDR3 residues: CASSSSTGGVGGNTIYF. The CDR3 DNA is TGTGCCAGCAGCTCTTCGACAGGGGGCGTGGGTGGAAACACCATATATTTT.